This T cell receptor beta chain was captured in a study of monozygotic twins with inflammatory bowel disease. TCRdb reanalyzed the 5' RACE reads, giving one entry per CDR3 protein sequence and no DNA. Recorded for this sample: about 210,000 distinct CDR3 sequences. For this clonotype: Its antigen is unidentified.

Germline lookup yields CDR1 GTSNPN and CDR2 SVGIG (reference sequence). CDR3 length: 14 amino acids. Overall study results and limits: No difference was seen in repertoire similarity between concordant and discordant twins, possibly from limited power.

The sequenced sample consisted of blood. The clonotype comes from a human donor with ulcerative colitis or Crohn's disease, or a healthy co-twin of an affected twin (not recorded which). The J gene is TRBJ2-1, the V gene TRBV30; TCRdb's D call, TRBD1, is unchecked because there is no DNA. The CDR3 region is CAWSITTTTGEQFF.